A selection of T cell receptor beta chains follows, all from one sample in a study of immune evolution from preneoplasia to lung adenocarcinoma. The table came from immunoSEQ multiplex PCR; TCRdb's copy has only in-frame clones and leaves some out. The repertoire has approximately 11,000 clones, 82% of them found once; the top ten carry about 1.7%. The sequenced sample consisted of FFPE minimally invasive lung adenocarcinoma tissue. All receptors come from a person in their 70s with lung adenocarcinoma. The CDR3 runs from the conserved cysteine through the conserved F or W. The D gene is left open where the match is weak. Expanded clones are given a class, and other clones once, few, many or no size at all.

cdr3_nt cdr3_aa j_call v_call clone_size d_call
TGTGCCAGCAGTTCCAGAGCAGATACGCAGTATTTT CASSSRADTQYF TRBJ2-3 TRBV6-5 . .
TGTGCCAGCAGCTTAAACAGGGACACTGAAGCTTTCTTT CASSLNRDTEAFF TRBJ1-1 TRBV7-7 few .
TGTGCCTGGATTACGGCCACCGGGGAGCTGTTTTTT CAWITATGELFF TRBJ2-2 TRBV30 . .
TGTGCCAGCAGTTACGCTAGCGGGGTCACCGGGGAGCTGTTTTTT CASSYASGVTGELFF TRBJ2-2 TRBV6-5 . TRBD2
TGCAGCGTTGCAGGGGACGGAAACACCATATATTTT CSVAGDGNTIYF TRBJ1-3 TRBV29-1 . .
TGTGCCAGCAGGAGGGACAGTATACAGCCCCAGCATTTT CASRRDSIQPQHF TRBJ1-5 TRBV2 . TRBD1
TGCGCCAGCAGCTTAACAGAGTCGAACACTGAAGCTTTCTTT CASSLTESNTEAFF TRBJ1-1 TRBV5-1 . .
TGTGCCAGCAGTGAGGAAAGACAGACTAGCAATCAGCCCCAGCATTTT CASSEERQTSNQPQHF TRBJ1-5 TRBV6-1 . .
TGTGCCAGCAGAAAGGCGGGAACCGGGGAGCTGTTTTTT CASRKAGTGELFF TRBJ2-2 TRBV7-6 once .
TGTGCCAGTAGTATCGCAATCGTTAGGAGCGGGCCCCAGCATTTT CASSIAIVRSGPQHF TRBJ1-5 TRBV19 . .
TGTGCCAGCAGACAGACAGGGAGGGACTATGGCTACACCTTC CASRQTGRDYGYTF TRBJ1-2 TRBV6-5 few TRBD1
TGTGCCAGCAGGAGAGGAAACACCATATATTTT CASRRGNTIYF TRBJ1-3 TRBV7-8 . .
TGTGCCAGCACGAGGGGGGATGGCTACACCTTC CASTRGDGYTF TRBJ1-2 TRBV6-5 . .